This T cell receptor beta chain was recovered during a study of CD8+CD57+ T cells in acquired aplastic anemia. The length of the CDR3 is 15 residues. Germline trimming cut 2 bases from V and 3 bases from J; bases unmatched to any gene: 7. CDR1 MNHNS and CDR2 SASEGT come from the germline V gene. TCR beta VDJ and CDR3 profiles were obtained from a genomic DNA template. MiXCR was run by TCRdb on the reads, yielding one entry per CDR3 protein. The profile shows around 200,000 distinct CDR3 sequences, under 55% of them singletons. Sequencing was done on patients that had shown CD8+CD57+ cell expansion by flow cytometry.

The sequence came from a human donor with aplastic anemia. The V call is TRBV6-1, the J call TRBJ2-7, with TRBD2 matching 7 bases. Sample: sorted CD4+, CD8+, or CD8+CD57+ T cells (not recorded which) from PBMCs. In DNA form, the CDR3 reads TGTGCCAGCAGTGAACAGGCGGGAGCGGGCTACGAGCAGTACTTC. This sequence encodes CASSEQAGAGYEQYF.